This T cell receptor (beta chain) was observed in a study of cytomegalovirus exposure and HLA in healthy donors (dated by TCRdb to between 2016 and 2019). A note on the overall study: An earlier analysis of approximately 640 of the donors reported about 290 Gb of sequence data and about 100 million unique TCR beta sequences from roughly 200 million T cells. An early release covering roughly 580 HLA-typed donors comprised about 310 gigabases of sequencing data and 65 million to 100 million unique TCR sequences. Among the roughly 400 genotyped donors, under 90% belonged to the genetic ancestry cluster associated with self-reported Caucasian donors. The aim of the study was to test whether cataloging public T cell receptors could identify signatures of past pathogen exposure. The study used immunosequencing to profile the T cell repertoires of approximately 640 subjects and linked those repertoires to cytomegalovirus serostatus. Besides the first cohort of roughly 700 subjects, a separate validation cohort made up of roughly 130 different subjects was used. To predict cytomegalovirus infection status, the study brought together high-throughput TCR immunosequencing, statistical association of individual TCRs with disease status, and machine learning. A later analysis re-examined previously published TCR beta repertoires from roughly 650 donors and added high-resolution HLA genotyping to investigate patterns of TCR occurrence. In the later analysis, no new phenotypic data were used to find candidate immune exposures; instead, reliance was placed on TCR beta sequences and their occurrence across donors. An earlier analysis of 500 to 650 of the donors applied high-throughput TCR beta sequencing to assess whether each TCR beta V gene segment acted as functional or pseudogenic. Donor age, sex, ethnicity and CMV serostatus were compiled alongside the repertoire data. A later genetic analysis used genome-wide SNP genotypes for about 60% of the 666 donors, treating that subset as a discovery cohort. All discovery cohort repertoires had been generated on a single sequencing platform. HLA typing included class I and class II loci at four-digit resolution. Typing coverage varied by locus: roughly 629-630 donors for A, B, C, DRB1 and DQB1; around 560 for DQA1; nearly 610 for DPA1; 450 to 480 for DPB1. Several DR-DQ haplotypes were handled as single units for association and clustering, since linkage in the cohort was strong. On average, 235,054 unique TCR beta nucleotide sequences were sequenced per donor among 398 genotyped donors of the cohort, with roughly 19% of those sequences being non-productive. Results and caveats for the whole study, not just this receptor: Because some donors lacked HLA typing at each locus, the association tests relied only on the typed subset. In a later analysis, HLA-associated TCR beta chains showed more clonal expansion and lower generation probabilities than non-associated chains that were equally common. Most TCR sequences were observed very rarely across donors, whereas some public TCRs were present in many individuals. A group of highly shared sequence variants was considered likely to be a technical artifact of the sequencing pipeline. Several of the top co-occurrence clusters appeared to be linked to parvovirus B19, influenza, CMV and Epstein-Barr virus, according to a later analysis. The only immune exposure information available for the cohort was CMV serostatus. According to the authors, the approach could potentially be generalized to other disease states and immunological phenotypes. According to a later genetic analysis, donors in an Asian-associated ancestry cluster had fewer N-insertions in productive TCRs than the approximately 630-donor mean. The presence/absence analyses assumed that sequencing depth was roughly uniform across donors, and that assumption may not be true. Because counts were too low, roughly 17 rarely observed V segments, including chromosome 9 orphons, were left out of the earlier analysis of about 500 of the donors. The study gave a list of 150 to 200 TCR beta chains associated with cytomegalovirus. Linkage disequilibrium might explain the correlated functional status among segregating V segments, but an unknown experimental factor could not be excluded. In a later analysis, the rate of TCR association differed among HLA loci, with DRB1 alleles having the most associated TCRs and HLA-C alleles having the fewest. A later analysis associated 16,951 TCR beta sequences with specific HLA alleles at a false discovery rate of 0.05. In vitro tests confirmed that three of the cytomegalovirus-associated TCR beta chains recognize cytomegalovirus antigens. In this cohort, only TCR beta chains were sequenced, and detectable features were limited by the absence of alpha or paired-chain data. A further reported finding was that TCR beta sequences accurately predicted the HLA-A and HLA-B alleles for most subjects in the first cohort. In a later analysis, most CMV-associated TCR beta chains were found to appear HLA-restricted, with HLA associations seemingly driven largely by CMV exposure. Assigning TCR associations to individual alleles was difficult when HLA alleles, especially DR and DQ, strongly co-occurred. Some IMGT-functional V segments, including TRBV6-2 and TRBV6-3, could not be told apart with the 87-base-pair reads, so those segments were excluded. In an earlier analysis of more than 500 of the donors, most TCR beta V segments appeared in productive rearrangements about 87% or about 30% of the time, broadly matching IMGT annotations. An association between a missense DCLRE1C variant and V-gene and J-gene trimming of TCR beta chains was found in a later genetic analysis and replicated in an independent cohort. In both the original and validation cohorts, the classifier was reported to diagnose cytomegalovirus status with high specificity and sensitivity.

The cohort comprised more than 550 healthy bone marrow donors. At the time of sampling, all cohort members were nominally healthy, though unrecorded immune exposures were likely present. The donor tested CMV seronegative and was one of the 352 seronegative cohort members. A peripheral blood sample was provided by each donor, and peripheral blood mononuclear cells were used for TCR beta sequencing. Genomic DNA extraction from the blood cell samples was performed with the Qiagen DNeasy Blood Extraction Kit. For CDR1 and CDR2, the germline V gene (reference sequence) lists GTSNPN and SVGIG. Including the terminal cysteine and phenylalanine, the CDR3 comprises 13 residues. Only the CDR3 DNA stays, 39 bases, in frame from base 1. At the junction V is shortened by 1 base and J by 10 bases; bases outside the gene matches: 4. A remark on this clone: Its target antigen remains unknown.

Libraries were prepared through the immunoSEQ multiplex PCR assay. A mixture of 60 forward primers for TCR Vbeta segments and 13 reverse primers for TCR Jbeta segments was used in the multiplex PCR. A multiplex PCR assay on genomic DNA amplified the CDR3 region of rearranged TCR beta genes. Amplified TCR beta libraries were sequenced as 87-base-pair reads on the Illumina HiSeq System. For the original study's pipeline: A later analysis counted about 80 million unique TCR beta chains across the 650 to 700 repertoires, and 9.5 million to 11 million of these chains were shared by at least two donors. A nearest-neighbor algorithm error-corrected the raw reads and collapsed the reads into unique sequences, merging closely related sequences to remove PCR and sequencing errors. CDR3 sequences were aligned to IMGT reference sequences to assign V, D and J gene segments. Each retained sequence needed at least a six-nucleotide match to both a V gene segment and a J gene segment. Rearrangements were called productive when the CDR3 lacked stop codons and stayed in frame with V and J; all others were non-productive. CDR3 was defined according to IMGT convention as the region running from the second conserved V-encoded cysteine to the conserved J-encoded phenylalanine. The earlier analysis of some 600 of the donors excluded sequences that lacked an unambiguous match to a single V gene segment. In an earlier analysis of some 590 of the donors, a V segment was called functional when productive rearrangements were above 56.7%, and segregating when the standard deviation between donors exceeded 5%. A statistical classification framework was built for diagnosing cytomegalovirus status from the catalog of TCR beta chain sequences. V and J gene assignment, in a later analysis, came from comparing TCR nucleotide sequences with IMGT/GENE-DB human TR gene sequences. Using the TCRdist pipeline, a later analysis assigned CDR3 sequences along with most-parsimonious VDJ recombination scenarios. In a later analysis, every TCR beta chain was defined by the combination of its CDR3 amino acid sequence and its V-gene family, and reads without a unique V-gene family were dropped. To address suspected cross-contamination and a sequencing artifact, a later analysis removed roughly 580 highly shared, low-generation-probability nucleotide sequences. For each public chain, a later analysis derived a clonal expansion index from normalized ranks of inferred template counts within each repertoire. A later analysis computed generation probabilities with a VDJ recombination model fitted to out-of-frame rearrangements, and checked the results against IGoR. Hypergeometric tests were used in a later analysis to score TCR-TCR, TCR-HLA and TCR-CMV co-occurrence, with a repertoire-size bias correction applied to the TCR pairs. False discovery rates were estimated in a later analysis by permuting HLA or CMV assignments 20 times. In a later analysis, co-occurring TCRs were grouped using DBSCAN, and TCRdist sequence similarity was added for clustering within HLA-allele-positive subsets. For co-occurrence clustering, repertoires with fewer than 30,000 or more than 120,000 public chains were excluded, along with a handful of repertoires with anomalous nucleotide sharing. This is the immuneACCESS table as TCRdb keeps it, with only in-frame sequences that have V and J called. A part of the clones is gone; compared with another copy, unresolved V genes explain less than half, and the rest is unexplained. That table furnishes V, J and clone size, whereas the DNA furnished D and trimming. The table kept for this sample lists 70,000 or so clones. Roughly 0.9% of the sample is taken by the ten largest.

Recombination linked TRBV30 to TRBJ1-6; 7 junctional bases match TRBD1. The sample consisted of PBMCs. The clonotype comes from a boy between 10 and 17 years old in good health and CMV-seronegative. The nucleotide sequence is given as TGTGCCTGGAGTGGACAGGGAGGATCACCCCTCCACTTT. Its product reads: CAWSGQGGSPLHF. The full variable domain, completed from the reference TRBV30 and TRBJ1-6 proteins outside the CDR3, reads SQTIHQWPATLVQPVGSPLSLECTVEGTSNPNLYWYRQAAGRGLQLLFYSVGIGQISSEVPQNLSASRPQDRQFILSSKKLLLSDSGFYLCAWSGQGGSPLHFGNGTRLTVT.